These 28 T cell receptor beta chains were all obtained from the same sample, sequenced in a study of blood T cell repertoires in COVID-19. Measured with immunoSEQ multiplex PCR; TCRdb has only the in-frame clones, and not every one. The sample yields about 71,000 clones, around 90% seen once. Sample: peripheral blood. The receptors shown here come from a woman of 80 years or more with acute or convalescent COVID-19.

This chain uses TRBV7-2 with TRBJ1-6; 7 bases fit TRBD1. The CDR3 is 15 amino acids. Germline V gene lookup returns CDR1 SGHTA and CDR2 FQGNSA. Unmatched junction bases numbered 8, after V lost 5 bases and J lost 7 bases. The CDR3: CASSRMTGLNSPLHF. The DNA for the CDR3 is TGTGCCAGCAGCCGGATGACAGGGTTAAATTCACCCCTCCACTTT. Using reference TRBV7-2 and TRBJ1-6 for the parts outside the CDR3, the full variable domain is GAGVSQSPSNKVTEKGKDVELRCDPISGHTALYWYRQSLGQGLEFLIYFQGNSAPDKSGLPSDRFSAERTGGSVSTLTIQRTQQEDSAVYLCASSRMTGLNSPLHFGNGTRLTVT.

The CDR3 DNA reads as TGTGCCAGCAGCTTATGGGCCAGCGGGGGCCGAAGGGTCGCAGATACGCAGTATTTT. It yields the protein CASSLWASGGRRVADTQYF. This chain joins TRBV7-3 and TRBJ2-3, with TRBD2 matching over 8 bases. CDR1 is SGHTA, CDR2 FQGTGA, per germline. The CDR3 consists of 19 residues. V lost 2 bases and J lost 4; bases outside the gene matches: 17.

The chain recombines TRBV29-1 with TRBJ1-2, with a possible D match to TRBD1 (6 bases). CDR3 size: 13 residues. V lost 2 bases and J lost 5, with 12 bases in between. Germline lookup yields CDR1 SQVTM and CDR2 ANQGSEA. CDR3 coding DNA: TGCAGCGTTGAATTACAGGGCGAGTATGGCTACACCTTC. Encoded protein: CSVELQGEYGYTF.

This clone was counted only a few times. The chain is built from TRBV18 and TRBJ1-1, with D maybe TRBD1 (5 bases). Trimming stripped 1 base from V and 1 base from J, with 16 bases between. The CDR3 runs to 17 residues. CDR1 and CDR2 (germline): KGHSH, LQKENI. For the CDR3, the DNA is TGTGCCAGCTCACCACTTAGCGCACTGGGGGGGAACACTGAAGCTTTCTTT. Amino acids: CASSPLSALGGNTEAFF.

The rearrangement joins TRBV5-1 to TRBJ2-5, with TRBD2 identical over 8 bases. Trimming cost V 6 bases and J 5 bases; bases outside gene matches: 9. CDR1 is SGHRS and CDR2 is YFSETQ in the germline V gene. The CDR3 length is 14 residues. The CDR3 loop is CASMVAGGGETQYF. The CDR3 nucleotides are TGCGCCAGCATGGTGGCGGGAGGAGGCGAGACCCAGTACTTC.

The chain couples TRBV5-4 to TRBJ2-3; 14 bases are a match to TRBD2. Germline trimming cut 4 bases from V and 3 bases from J; bases unmatched to any gene: 7. The CDR3 consists of 17 residues. CDR1 SGHNT and CDR2 YYREEE come from the germline V gene (reference sequence). The CDR3, as DNA: TGTGCCAGCAGCCCAGGACTAGCGGGGGGTGGTACAGATACGCAGTATTTT. It codes for CASSPGLAGGGTDTQYF.

The V gene is TRBV28, the J gene TRBJ1-5, with 7 bases that match TRBD1. V gave up 6 bases and J gave up 0 bases; unmatched junction bases: 8. This CDR3 comprises 16 residues. CDR1 is MDHEN and CDR2 is SYDVKM in the germline V gene. DNA of the CDR3: TGTGCCAGCAGGTTGGGGACAGACTATAGCAATCAGCCCCAGCATTTT. Translation: CASRLGTDYSNQPQHF.

The CDR3 DNA reads as TGTGCCAGCAGCAAAACAGGGGGCGTAGGGGAAAAACTGTTTTTT. Protein product: CASSKTGGVGEKLFF. The rearrangement joins TRBV9 to TRBJ1-4; 9 bases are shared with TRBD1. In germline, CDR1 is SGDLS, CDR2 YYNGEE. CDR3 size: 15 residues. V shed 4 bases, J shed 8 bases, and the junction held 9 bases outside the gene matches.

This CDR3 is CASSPGPNSEAFF. The CDR3 DNA reads as TGTGCCAGCAGTCCAGGGCCGAATTCTGAAGCTTTCTTT. V gene TRBV2 combines with J gene TRBJ1-1; D possibly corresponds to TRBD1 (5 bases). CDR3 size: 13 residues. The V end lost 5 bases, the J end lost 6 bases, and 13 bases lay between the germline ends. The germline V gene has CDR1 SNHLY and CDR2 FYNNEI.

This chain uses TRBV5-1 with TRBJ1-6; the D is unclear. The CDR3 spans 15 residues. Germline CDR1 is SGHRS and CDR2 is YFSETQ. Trimming left V 1 base short and J 7 bases short, with 12 bases between. The CDR3 DNA reads as TGCGCCAGCAGCTTGAGTCAACAAAGAAATTCACCCCTCCACTTT. As protein: CASSLSQQRNSPLHF.

V and J are TRBV6-6 and TRBJ2-3; TRBD2 aligns across 10 bases. The CDR3 contains 16 residues. Germline V gives CDR1 MNHNY, CDR2 SVGAGI (reference sequence). V gave up 2 bases and J gave up 3 bases; unmatched junction bases: 5. As DNA, the CDR3 is TGTGCCAGCAGTTACGGAGCGGGGGGGAATACAGATACGCAGTATTTT. It codes for CASSYGAGGNTDTQYF.

This chain links TRBV19 with TRBJ2-1, with 9 nucleotides matching TRBD2. CDR3 size: 15 residues. The germline CDR1 and CDR2 sequences are LNHDA and SQIVND (reference sequence). Trimming removed 6 bases from V and 2 bases from J; junction bases left unmatched: 5. CDR3 residues: CASRSGGRTYNEQFF. For the CDR3, the DNA is TGTGCCAGTAGAAGCGGGGGGCGAACCTACAATGAGCAGTTCTTC. Using reference TRBV19 and TRBJ2-1 for the parts outside the CDR3, the full variable domain is DGGITQSPKYLFRKEGQNVTLSCEQNLNHDAMYWYRQDPGQGLRLIYYSQIVNDFQKGDIAEGYSVSREKKESFPLTVTSAQKNPTAFYLCASRSGGRTYNEQFFGPGTRLTVL.

The chain employs TRBV6-1 and TRBJ1-2; 10 bases line up with TRBD1. Germline assignment: CDR1 MNHNS and CDR2 SASEGT. V shed 2 bases and J 8 bases; nucleotides not matched to a gene: 8. The length of the CDR3 is 15 residues. CDR3 DNA: TGTGCCAGCAGTGAATTAGGGACAGGGGCGGGAGGCTACACCTTC. It translates to CASSELGTGAGGYTF.

The chain employs TRBV4-2 and TRBJ1-5; a possible D gene is TRBD1 (5 bases). The CDR3 runs 14 residues. V was shortened by 1 base and J by 9 bases, with 13 bases between the two germline ends. Germline V CDR1 and CDR2: LGHNA, YNFKEQ. CDR3 sequence: CASSQATDNGPQHF. The CDR3 nucleotides read TGTGCCAGCAGCCAAGCGACGGACAATGGGCCCCAGCATTTT.

The genes are TRBV7-3 and TRBJ2-7, with TRBD1 identical over 8 bases. Germline CDR1 is SGHTA and CDR2 is FQGTGA. The CDR3 has 14 amino acids. With 4 bases clipped from V and 5 bases from J, the junction kept 7 bases outside the gene matches. The CDR3 sequence: CASSSQGALNEQYF. CDR3 bases: TGTGCCAGCAGCTCCCAGGGGGCGCTGAACGAGCAGTACTTC.

The chain uses TRBV12-3 or TRBV12-4 and TRBJ1-1; D not certain. Between the trimmed V and J ends, which lost 7 bases and 3 bases, there was a span of 9 bases. The CDR3 extends over 12 amino acids. DNA for the CDR3: TGTGCCAGCAAGGAGAGGGACACTGAAGCTTTCTTT. Residues: CASKERDTEAFF.

The V gene is TRBV4-2, the J gene TRBJ1-5; no clear D gene. The CDR3 has 14 amino acids. Trimming pared 2 bases from V and 0 bases from J, leaving 5 bases between. Germline lookup yields CDR1 LGHNA and CDR2 YNFKEQ. The CDR3 bases are TGTGCCAGCAGCCAATTACTTAGCAATCAGCCCCAGCATTTT. It encodes CASSQLLSNQPQHF.

A few counts support this clone. The chain combines TRBV5-4 with TRBJ1-1; 8 nucleotides agree with TRBD1. CDR1 is SGHNT, CDR2 YYREEE, per germline (reference sequence). The CDR3 runs 16 residues. V shed 0 bases, J shed 2 bases, and the junction held 6 bases outside the gene matches. CDR3 region: CASSLVPGQANTEAFF. In DNA form, the CDR3 reads TGTGCCAGCAGCTTGGTCCCGGGACAGGCAAACACTGAAGCTTTCTTT.

V gene TRBV3-1 (or the pseudogene TRBV3-2) combines with J gene TRBJ2-5, with 7 bases identical to TRBD1. The CDR3 sequence is 13 residues long. Germline V gene data show CDR1 as LGHDT and CDR2 as YNNKEL (reference sequence). Trimming cost V 5 bases and J 8 bases; bases outside gene matches: 8. CDR3 bases: TGTGCCAGCAGCGACAGACAGGGCCAAACCCAGTACTTC. It translates to CASSDRQGQTQYF.

This clone was seen just once. The chain couples TRBV5-1 to TRBJ2-7; 10 nucleotides line up with TRBD2. The CDR3 has 15 residues. V trimming: 6 bases; J trimming: 4 bases; junction bases outside the gene matches: 10. The V gene's germline CDR1 is SGHRS and CDR2 YFSETQ. CDR3 sequence: CASTPSSGGRYEQYF. The CDR3 DNA is TGCGCCAGCACCCCTTCTAGCGGGGGAAGGTACGAGCAGTACTTC.

In nucleotides, the CDR3 is TGTGCCAGCAGTCTGAGGAGATCTTCACCCCTCCACTTT. Protein product: CASSLRRSSPLHF. V usage is TRBV27 and J usage is TRBJ1-6; no definite D call. V lost 5 bases and J lost 9, with 11 bases in between. This CDR3 has 13 residues. Germline-derived CDR1 and CDR2 are MNHEY and SMNVEV (reference sequence).

This clone appeared once. The chain is built from TRBV11-3 and TRBJ2-3; 11 bases are shared with TRBD2. The junction had 12 bases not matched to a gene; V was cut back by 5 bases and J by 5 bases. This CDR3 is 17 amino acids long. The germline V gene has CDR1 SGHNT and CDR2 YENEEA. The CDR3 nucleotides read TGTGCCAGCAGCCAGCGCATAGCGGGAGGGCCTCAAGATACGCAGTATTTT. Translation: CASSQRIAGGPQDTQYF.

This chain links TRBV5-4 with TRBJ1-2; D uncertain. Trimming took off 4 bases at V and 0 bases at J, with 10 bases between the two ends. CDR1 and CDR2 from the germline V gene are SGHNT and YYREEE (reference sequence). The CDR3 loop spans 14 amino acids. The CDR3 spells CASSQDVANYGYTF. The CDR3 DNA follows: TGTGCCAGCAGCCAAGATGTAGCTAACTATGGCTACACCTTC.

The chain joins TRBV19 to TRBJ1-1; 9 nucleotides line up with TRBD1. This CDR3 region has 14 residues. The ends lost 5 bases at V and 5 bases at J; junction bases unmatched: 6. Germline lookup yields CDR1 LNHDA and CDR2 SQIVND (reference sequence). CDR3 sequence reads: CASSEGTGLTEAFF. CDR3 sequence (DNA): TGTGCCAGTAGTGAGGGGACAGGGTTAACTGAAGCTTTCTTT.

The chain has TRBV5-4 and TRBJ1-2, with TRBD1 identical over 11 bases. Unmatched junction bases numbered 10, after V lost 4 bases and J lost 2 bases. The CDR3 sequence is 17 residues long. Germline values: CDR1 SGHNT, CDR2 YYREEE (reference sequence). Written as DNA, the CDR3 is TGTGCCAGCAGCGCCGCTAGGGGACAGGGGGTAAACTATGGCTACACCTTC. Amino acid sequence: CASSAARGQGVNYGYTF.

Notes on this clone: Other DNA sequences within the sample encode an identical CDR3. The gene calls are TRBV6-1 and TRBJ2-1; 7 bases are a match to TRBD1. Germline trimming cut 0 bases from V and 4 bases from J; bases unmatched to any gene: 3. Germline CDR1 reads MNHNS; CDR2 reads SASEGT. The CDR3 is 15 residues long. The CDR3 coding sequence is TGTGCCAGCAGTGAAGCTGGGACAGCGTACAATGAGCAGTTCTTC. This sequence encodes CASSEAGTAYNEQFF.

The V call is TRBV28, the J call TRBJ2-7; 10 nucleotides align to TRBD1. After removal of 6 bases from V and 5 bases from J, the junction contained 13 bases not matched to a gene. CDR3 length: 16 amino acids. Per germline, CDR1 MDHEN and CDR2 SYDVKM. The CDR3 DNA reads as TGTGCCAGCAGGATCCGCGGGACAGGGGTTCCGCACGAGCAGTACTTC. This gives the protein CASRIRGTGVPHEQYF.

This chain uses TRBV18 with TRBJ1-1; TRBD1 might be the D (6 bases). The CDR3 length is 17 residues. Trimming pared 3 bases from V and 1 base from J, leaving 18 bases between. The germline CDR1 and CDR2 sequences are KGHSH and LQKENI. The CDR3 protein is CASSPAGANSGNTEAFF. The CDR3 DNA sequence: TGTGCCAGCTCACCGGCGGGGGCGAATAGTGGGAACACTGAAGCTTTCTTT.